This entry describes one TCR beta chain. Its antigen is as yet unknown. Germline lookup yields CDR1 SGHRS and CDR2 YFSETQ. The CDR3 length is 14 residues. V lost 4 bases and J lost 3; bases outside the gene matches: 4. This sample was included in a study of blood T cells in healthy people across ages. Findings of the study overall: Possibly, changes in expanded clonotypes were confounded because donor CMV status was unknown. Higher diversity, along with more naive CD4+ cells, distinguished long-lived donors from aged donors.

The second PCR ran about 6 to 12 cycles with a sample-barcoded 5' primer and J-beta primers. Every cDNA molecule carried a tag from a template-switch adaptor bearing 12 random nucleotides. MiXCR, run by TCRdb on the 5' RACE reads, gives a single entry per CDR3 protein. The sample lists about 970,000 distinct CDR3 sequences, roughly 51% occurring once. The chain links TRBV5-1 to TRBJ2-7; 10 nucleotides agree with TRBD2. The sequence was collected from a woman aged 60-75 years in good health. Sequencing was carried out using blood. For the CDR3, the DNA is TGCGCCAGCAGCGTTGGACTAGCGGACTACGAGCAGTACTTC. It codes for CASSVGLADYEQYF.